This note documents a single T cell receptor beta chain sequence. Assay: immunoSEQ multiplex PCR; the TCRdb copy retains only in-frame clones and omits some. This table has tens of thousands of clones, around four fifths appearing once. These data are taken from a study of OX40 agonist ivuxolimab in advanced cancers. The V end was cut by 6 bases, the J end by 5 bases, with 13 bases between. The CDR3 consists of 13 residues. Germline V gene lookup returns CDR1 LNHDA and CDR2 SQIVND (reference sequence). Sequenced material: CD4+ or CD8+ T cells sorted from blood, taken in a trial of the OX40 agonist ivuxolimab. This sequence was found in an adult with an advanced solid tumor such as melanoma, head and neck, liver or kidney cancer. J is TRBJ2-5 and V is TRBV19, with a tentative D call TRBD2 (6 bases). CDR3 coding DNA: TGTGCCAGTAGCCAAGGGACTCGGGAGACCCAGTACTTC. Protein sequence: CASSQGTRETQYF.